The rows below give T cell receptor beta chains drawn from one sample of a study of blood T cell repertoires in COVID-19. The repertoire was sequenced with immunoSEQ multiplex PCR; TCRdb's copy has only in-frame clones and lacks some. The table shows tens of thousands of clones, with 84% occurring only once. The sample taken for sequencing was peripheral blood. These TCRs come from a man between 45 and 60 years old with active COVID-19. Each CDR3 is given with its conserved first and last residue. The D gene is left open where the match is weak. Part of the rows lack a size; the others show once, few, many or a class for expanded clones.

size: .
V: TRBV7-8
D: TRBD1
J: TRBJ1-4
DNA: TGTGCCAGCAGCTTTGGACAGGGGGCTAATGAAAAACTGTTTTTT
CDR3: CASSFGQGANEKLFF

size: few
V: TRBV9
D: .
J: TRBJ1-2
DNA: TGTGCCAGCAGCGACAGCTATGGCTACACCTTC
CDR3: CASSDSYGYTF

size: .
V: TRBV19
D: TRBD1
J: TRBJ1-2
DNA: TGTGCCAGTAGAGCTGGACAGGGGGCTTCTGGTGGCTACACCTTC
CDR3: CASRAGQGASGGYTF

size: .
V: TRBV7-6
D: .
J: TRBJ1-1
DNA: TGTGCCAGCAGCTTAGCGAGGGAGGTGGGGCATACTGAAGCTTTCTTT
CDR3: CASSLAREVGHTEAFF

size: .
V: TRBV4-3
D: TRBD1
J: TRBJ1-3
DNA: TGCGCCAGCAGCCAAGATCAGACAGGGGCTGGAAACACCATATATTTT
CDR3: CASSQDQTGAGNTIYF

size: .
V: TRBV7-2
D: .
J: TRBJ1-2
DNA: TGTGCCAGCAGCTTAGTACCCGGGGCTAACTATGGCTACACCTTC
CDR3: CASSLVPGANYGYTF

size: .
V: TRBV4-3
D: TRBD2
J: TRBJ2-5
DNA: TGCGCCAGCAGCCAAGTTGGACTAGCCCATGAGACCCAGTACTTC
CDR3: CASSQVGLAHETQYF

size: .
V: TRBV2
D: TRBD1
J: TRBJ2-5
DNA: TGTGCCAGCAGCCAACGACAGGGCCAAGAGACCCAGTACTTC
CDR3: CASSQRQGQETQYF

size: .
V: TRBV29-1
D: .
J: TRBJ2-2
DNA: TGCAGCGTTGAAGGGCTCCCCGGGGAGCTGTTTTTT
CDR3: CSVEGLPGELFF

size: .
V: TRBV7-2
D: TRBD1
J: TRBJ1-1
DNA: TGTGCCAGCAGCCGCCCACGGGACAGGAACACTGAAGCTTTCTTT
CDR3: CASSRPRDRNTEAFF

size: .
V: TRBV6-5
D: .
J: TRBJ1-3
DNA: TGTGCCAGCAGTTTGACAAGTTCTGGAAACACCATATATTTT
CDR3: CASSLTSSGNTIYF

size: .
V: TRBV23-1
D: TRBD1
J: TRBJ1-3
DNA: TGCGCCAGCATCCAGGGGACAGGCCACTCTGGAAACACCATATATTTT
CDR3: CASIQGTGHSGNTIYF

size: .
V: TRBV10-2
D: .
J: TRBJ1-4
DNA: TGCGCCAGCAGCCGGGGGGTCCCACAAGCAAGAGCAACTAATGAAAAACTGTTTTTT
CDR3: CASSRGVPQARATNEKLFF

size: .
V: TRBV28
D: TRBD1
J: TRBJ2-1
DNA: TGTGCCAGCAAGGGGACAGGGAGGTACAATGAGCAGTTCTTC
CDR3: CASKGTGRYNEQFF

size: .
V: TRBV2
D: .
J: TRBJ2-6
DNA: TGTGCCAACCGGGACTCTTACTTCTCTGGGGCCAACGTCCTGACTTTC
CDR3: CANRDSYFSGANVLTF

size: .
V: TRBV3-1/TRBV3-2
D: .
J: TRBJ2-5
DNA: TGTGCCAGCAGCCAGGCCTACCAGGGCACCCGGCAGGAGACCCAGTACTTC
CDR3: CASSQAYQGTRQETQYF

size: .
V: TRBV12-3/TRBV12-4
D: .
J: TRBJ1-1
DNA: TGTGCCAGCAAACGGACGGAGGGCGTTTGGCCTTTCTTT
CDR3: CASKRTEGVWPFF

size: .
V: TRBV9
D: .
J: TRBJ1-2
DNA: TGTGCCAGCAGCGTAGCCGGGGGGGTCTATGGCTACACCTTC
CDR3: CASSVAGGVYGYTF

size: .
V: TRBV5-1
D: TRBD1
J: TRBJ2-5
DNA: TGCGCCAGCACCGGGGCAGGGGGCCTAGCCGGGGAGACCCAGTACTTC
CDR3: CASTGAGGLAGETQYF

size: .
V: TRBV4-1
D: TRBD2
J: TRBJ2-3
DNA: TGCGCCAGCAGCCAAGGACTAGCGGGGGGGACTAGCACAGATACGCAGTATTTT
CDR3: CASSQGLAGGTSTDTQYF

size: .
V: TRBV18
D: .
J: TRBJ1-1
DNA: TGTGCCAGCTCCCCTGGAGGGGAGGCCACTGAAGCTTTCTTT
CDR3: CASSPGGEATEAFF

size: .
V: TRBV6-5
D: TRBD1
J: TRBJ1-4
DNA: TGTGCCAGCAGAACCGGGACAGTGGATGAAAAACTGTTTTTT
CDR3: CASRTGTVDEKLFF

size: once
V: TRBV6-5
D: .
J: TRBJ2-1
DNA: TGTGCCAGCAGGCCCAGGGTTGTCAATGAGCAGTTCTTC
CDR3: CASRPRVVNEQFF

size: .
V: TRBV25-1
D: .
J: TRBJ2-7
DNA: TGTGCCAGCGGGGAGGTCTACGAGCAGTACTTC
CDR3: CASGEVYEQYF

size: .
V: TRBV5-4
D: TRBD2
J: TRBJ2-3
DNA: TGTGCCAGCAGCAGGACTAGCGGGGGGCTCCTTAGCACAGATACGCAGTATTTT
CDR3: CASSRTSGGLLSTDTQYF

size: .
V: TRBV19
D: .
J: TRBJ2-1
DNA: TGTGCCAGTAGTAACAGGGACGAGCAGTTCTTC
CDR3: CASSNRDEQFF

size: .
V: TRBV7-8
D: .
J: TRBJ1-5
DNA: TGTGCCAGCAGCTTAACCGGTACGGAGCCCCAGCATTTT
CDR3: CASSLTGTEPQHF

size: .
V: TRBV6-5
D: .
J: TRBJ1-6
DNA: TGTGCCACCTCAGTTACGCTTGGCTTTTCACCCCTCCACTTT
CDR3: CATSVTLGFSPLHF

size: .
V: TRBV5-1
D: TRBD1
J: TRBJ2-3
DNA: TGCGCCAGCAGCGCAGGACAGGGGGCGAGGTTGGAAACGCAGTATTTT
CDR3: CASSAGQGARLETQYF

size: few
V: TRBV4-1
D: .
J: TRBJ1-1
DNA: TGCGCCAGCAGTTGGAGACCCCTTTTGAACACTGAAGCTTTCTTT
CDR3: CASSWRPLLNTEAFF

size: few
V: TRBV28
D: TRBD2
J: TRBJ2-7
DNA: TGTGCCAGCAGTAGGACTAGCGGCTACGAGCAGTACTTC
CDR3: CASSRTSGYEQYF

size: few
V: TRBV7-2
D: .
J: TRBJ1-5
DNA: TGTGCCAGCAGCCCAATGAGGACCGGACAGTGGCAGCCCCAGCATTTT
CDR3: CASSPMRTGQWQPQHF

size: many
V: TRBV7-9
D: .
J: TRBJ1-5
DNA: TGTGCCAGCAGCCTAGCAGGGGAACAGCCCCAGCATTTT
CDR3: CASSLAGEQPQHF

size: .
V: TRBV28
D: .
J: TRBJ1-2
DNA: TGTGCCAGCAGTTTATCCACCAGGCGCTATGGCTACACCTTC
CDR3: CASSLSTRRYGYTF

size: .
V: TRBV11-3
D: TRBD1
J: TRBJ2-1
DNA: TGTGCCAGCAGCTCAGGGACAGGAGCCTACAATGAGCAGTTCTTC
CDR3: CASSSGTGAYNEQFF

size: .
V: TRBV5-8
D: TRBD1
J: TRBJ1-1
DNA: TGTGCCAGCAGCTTGACGACAGGGGACACTGAAGCTTTCTTT
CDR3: CASSLTTGDTEAFF

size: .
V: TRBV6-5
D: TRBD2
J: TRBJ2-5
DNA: TGTGCCAGCACCCCGGGGGGGGAGACCCAGTACTTC
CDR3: CASTPGGETQYF

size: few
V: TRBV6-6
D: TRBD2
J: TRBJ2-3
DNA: TGTGCCAGCAGCCTAGCGGGGGGGACAGATACGCAGTATTTT
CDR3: CASSLAGGTDTQYF

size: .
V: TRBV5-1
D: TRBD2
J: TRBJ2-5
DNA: TGCGCCAGCAGCTCAGACTTAGCGGGGCGGGAGACCCAGTACTTC
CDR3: CASSSDLAGRETQYF

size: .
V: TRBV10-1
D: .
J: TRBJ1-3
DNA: TGCGCCAGCAGTGAATCAGGTTCTGGAAACACCATATATTTT
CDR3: CASSESGSGNTIYF

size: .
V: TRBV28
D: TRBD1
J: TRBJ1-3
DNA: TGTGCCACCGGGACAGGCTCTGGAAACACCATATATTTT
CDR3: CATGTGSGNTIYF

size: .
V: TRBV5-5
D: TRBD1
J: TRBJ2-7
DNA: TGTGCCAGCAGCACGGACAGGGGGCACTCCTACGAGCAGTACTTC
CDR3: CASSTDRGHSYEQYF

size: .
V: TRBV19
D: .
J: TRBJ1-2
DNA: TGTGCCAGTAGTGCTAATGGCTACACCTTC
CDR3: CASSANGYTF

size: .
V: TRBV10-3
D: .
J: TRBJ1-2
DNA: TGTGCCATCAGTGACGGCGGCAACTTCTATGGCTATACCTTC
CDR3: CAISDGGNFYGYTF

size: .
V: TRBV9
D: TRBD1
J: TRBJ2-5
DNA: TGTGCCAGCAGCGCCAGACAGGGGGAGACCCAGTACTTC
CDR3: CASSARQGETQYF

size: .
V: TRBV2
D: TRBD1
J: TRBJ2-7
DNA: TGTGCCAGCTCTACTTCCGGGACAGGGGCCTACGAGCAGTACTTC
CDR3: CASSTSGTGAYEQYF

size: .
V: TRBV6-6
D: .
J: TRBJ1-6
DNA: TGTGCCAGCAGTTCCACTGGGCAGGGTAATTCACCCCTCCACTTT
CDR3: CASSSTGQGNSPLHF

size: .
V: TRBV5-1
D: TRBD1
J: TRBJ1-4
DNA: TGCGCCAGCAGCTTGACAGGGGATAATGAAAAACTGTTTTTT
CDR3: CASSLTGDNEKLFF

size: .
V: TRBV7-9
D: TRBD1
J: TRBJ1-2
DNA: TGTGCCAGCAGCCTAGCGGGGACAGGACTCTATGGCTACACCTTC
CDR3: CASSLAGTGLYGYTF

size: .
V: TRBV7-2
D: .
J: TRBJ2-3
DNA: TGTGCCAGCAGCCCCAGAGGGCAGCTGGCTAGCACAGATACGCAGTATTTT
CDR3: CASSPRGQLASTDTQYF

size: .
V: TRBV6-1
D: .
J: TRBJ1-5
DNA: TGTGCCAGCAGTGAATACGGGGGTTGGAATCAGCCCCAGCATTTT
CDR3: CASSEYGGWNQPQHF

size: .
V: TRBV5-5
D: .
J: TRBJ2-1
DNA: TGTGCCAGCAGCCCGGACGGGGGAAACTACAATGAGCAGTTCTTC
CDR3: CASSPDGGNYNEQFF

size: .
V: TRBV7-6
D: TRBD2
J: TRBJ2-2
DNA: TGTGCCAGCAGCCCAGTCTCCCAGCGGGGGGCCGCGAACACCGGGGAGCTGTTTTTT
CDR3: CASSPVSQRGAANTGELFF